Below, 2 T cell receptor beta chains from the same sample are listed, as sequenced in a study of T cell responses to AZD1222 COVID-19 vaccine. The method was immunoSEQ multiplex PCR; TCRdb's version includes in-frame clones alone and lacks a portion of them. The data hold roughly 110,000 clones, with 70% to 90% observed a single time. Sequenced material: peripheral blood, taken 28 days after the second AZD1222 dose. The receptors derive from an adult who received the AZD1222 COVID-19 vaccine.

V usage is TRBV12-3 or TRBV12-4 and J usage is TRBJ2-6; D is uncertain. V lost 11 bases, J lost 4 bases, and 12 bases lay in between. The CDR3 length is 13 residues. The CDR3 DNA reads as TGTGCCGGAAGTAGGTCGGGGGCCAACGTCCTGACTTTC. As protein: CAGSRSGANVLTF.

The gene calls are TRBV5-6 and TRBJ2-7, with D maybe TRBD1 (5 bases). The germline CDR1 and CDR2 sequences are SGHDT and YYEEEE. The CDR3 loop spans 12 amino acids. The V end lost 4 bases, the J end lost 3 bases, and 8 bases lay between the germline ends. In DNA form, the CDR3 reads TGTGCCAGCAGCGACAGCCGCTACGAGCAGTACTTC. This translates into CASSDSRYEQYF.